The entry below describes one T cell receptor beta chain. The sample comes from a study of blood T cell repertoires in COVID-19. The CDR3 is 16 residues long. Germline V gene sequence: CDR1 MNHEY, CDR2 SVGAGI. V shed 1 base and J 8 bases; nucleotides not matched to a gene: 6. Donors of Cohort 3 who recovered were those that had two negative PCRs, clearance, or symptom resolution. Profiled with immunoSEQ multiplex PCR; TCRdb holds only in-frame clones, not every one. The sample shows hundreds of thousands of clones, about four fifths of them seen only once. J is TRBJ2-1 and V is TRBV6-5; 12 bases line up with TRBD2. Sequencing was done on a sample of PBMCs or T cells enriched from blood (not recorded which). The receptor comes from a woman aged 55-69 years who had recovered from COVID-19. The CDR3 reads CASSYFLAGGRDEQFF. CDR3 in DNA: TGTGCCAGCAGTTACTTCCTAGCGGGAGGGAGGGATGAGCAGTTCTTC.